Shown below are 28 T cell receptor beta chains from a single sample sequenced in a study of T cell repertoires in cytomegalovirus infection. TCRdb re-called the reads through MiXCR, storing one row per CDR3 protein. The repertoire holds about 310,000 distinct CDR3 sequences, around 25% seen once, with about an eighth in the top ten. These TCRs' antigens remain unknown. The source was cultured PBMCs, collected from culture after CMV antigen stimulation. All receptors come from a human donor in good health (CMV status not recorded). Some clones in this sample may be carry-over from other donors' samples.

This clonotype has ten or more counts. The rearrangement links TRBV7-8 to TRBJ1-5, with 8 positions matching TRBD1. CDR1 and CDR2 (germline): SGHVS, FQNEAQ. The length of the CDR3 is 16 residues. V lost 4 bases and J lost 0; bases outside the gene matches: 5. The CDR3 loop is CASSSRQGASNQPQHF. CDR3 DNA sequence: TGTGCCAGCAGCTCCCGGCAGGGGGCTAGCAATCAGCCCCAGCATTTT.

The chain links TRBV6-2 or TRBV6-3 to TRBJ2-4; D not certain. Trimming pared 5 bases from V and 0 bases from J, leaving 20 bases between. Germline CDR1 is MNHEY and CDR2 is SVGEGT. The CDR3 sequence is 18 residues long. CDR3 nucleotides: TGTGCCAGCAGTGGTTCCGGGCACCGAAAAATAGCCAAAAACATTCAGTACTTC. As protein: CASSGSGHRKIAKNIQYF.

The rearrangement links TRBV27 to TRBJ2-7; D is unresolved. CDR1 and CDR2 (germline): MNHEY, SMNVEV (reference sequence). The CDR3 covers 13 residues. The V end was cut by 3 bases, the J end by 3 bases, with 9 bases between. CDR3 nucleotides: TGTGCCAGCAGTTTGGTAGCAAGCTACGAGCAGTACTTC. Its protein product is CASSLVASYEQYF.

This clonotype was seen many times. The J gene is TRBJ2-2, the V gene TRBV7-2; D remains unclear. The V and J ends lost 5 bases and 4 bases respectively, with 8 bases between them. The CDR3 runs 13 residues. Germline CDR1 is SGHTA and CDR2 is FQGNSA. CDR3 amino acids: CASSPVGTGELFF. For the CDR3, the DNA is TGTGCCAGCAGCCCCGTGGGCACCGGGGAGCTGTTTTTT.

This clonotype was picked up a small number of times. V is TRBV6-2 or TRBV6-3 and J is TRBJ2-3; TRBD2 agrees at 10 bases. From germline, CDR1 is MNHEY and CDR2 SVGEGT. This CDR3 is built from 15 residues. V dropped 6 bases and J dropped 2; count of bases not matched to a gene: 5. The CDR3 reads CASRYGLAVTDTQYF. The DNA of the CDR3 is TGTGCCAGCAGGTACGGACTAGCGGTCACAGATACGCAGTATTTT.

This clonotype was observed a few times. The rearrangement joins TRBV11-3 to TRBJ2-1; 7 positions match TRBD2. Per germline, CDR1 SGHNT and CDR2 YENEEA. The V gene end was trimmed by 5 bases and the J gene end by 5 bases; junction bases not matched to a gene: 9. This CDR3 region has 15 residues. For the CDR3, the DNA is TGTGCCAGCAGCCTGGGGGACTACTTACACAATGAGCAGTTCTTC. Translating gives CASSLGDYLHNEQFF.

This clonotype was seen a handful of times. The gene calls are TRBV25-1 and TRBJ2-1; 7 positions agree with TRBD1. The germline gives CDR1 MGHDK, CDR2 SYGVNS. The CDR3 spans 15 residues. The V and J ends lost 7 bases and 8 bases, in that order; junction bases with no gene match: 14. CDR3 sequence (DNA): TGTGCCAGCACTGAGTTGGGGACAGAGACCGATGAGCAGTTCTTC. This sequence encodes CASTELGTETDEQFF.

The rearrangement uses TRBV7-9 and TRBJ2-3, with 7 positions matching TRBD2. The V and J ends lost 5 bases and 4 bases, in that order; junction bases with no gene match: 3. Germline lookup yields CDR1 SEHNR and CDR2 FQNEAQ (reference sequence). CDR3 length: 13 residues. In DNA form, the CDR3 reads TGTGCCAGCAGCACGGCGGGAGCAGATACGCAGTATTTT. It encodes CASSTAGADTQYF. Full variable domain (missing parts from reference TRBV7-9 and TRBJ2-3): DTGVSQNPRHKITKRGQNVTFRCDPISEHNRLYWYRQTLGQGPEFLTYFQNEAQLEKSRLLSDRFSAERPKGSFSTLEIQRTEQGDSAMYLCASSTAGADTQYFGPGTRLTVL.

The table lists this clonotype with a few counts. The rearrangement joins TRBV7-3 to TRBJ2-3; D might be TRBD1 or TRBD2, each matching 6 bases. This CDR3 has 14 residues. Deletions cut 2 bases from V and 2 bases from J, with 8 bases between. The V gene's germline CDR1 is SGHTA and CDR2 FQGTGA. In DNA, the CDR3 is TGTGCCAGCAGCTTAGGGGGGCACACAGATACGCAGTATTTT. This translates into CASSLGGHTDTQYF.

This clonotype was recorded at least ten times. The chain uses TRBV28 and TRBJ2-5, with no clear D. Trimming left V 7 bases short and J 3 bases short, with 24 bases between. The length of the CDR3 is 17 residues. Looked up from germline, CDR1 is MDHEN and CDR2 is SYDVKM. The CDR3 region is CASKKIGPASAKETQYF. The CDR3 nucleotides are TGTGCCAGCAAAAAAATTGGACCAGCAAGCGCAAAAGAGACCCAGTACTTC. The complete variable domain, with remaining parts taken from reference TRBV28 and TRBJ2-5, reads DVKVTQSSRYLVKRTGEKVFLECVQDMDHENMFWYRQDPGLGLRLIYFSYDVKMKEKGDIPEGYSVSREKKERFSLILESASTNQTSMYLCASKKIGPASAKETQYFGPGTRLLVL.

By sample share, this clonotype is medium-sized. V and J are TRBV4-3 and TRBJ2-5; a possible D gene is TRBD2 (7 bases). This CDR3 is 16 amino acids long. Trimming shortened V by 4 bases and J by 4 bases, and 19 bases separated the two germline ends. Germline lookup yields CDR1 LGHNA and CDR2 YSLEER. The DNA of the CDR3 is TGCGCCAGCAGCCGAGGAGGAGGGGGGGGTCCAGAGACCCAGTACTTC. Its protein product is CASSRGGGGGPETQYF.

CDR3 in amino acids: CASSLLLPTGRGTGELFF. Written as DNA, the CDR3 is TGTGCCAGCAGCTTATTGCTCCCGACTGGGCGGGGCACCGGGGAGCTGTTTTTT. This rearrangement joins TRBV7-2 to TRBJ2-2; tentative D call: TRBD2 (6 bases). This CDR3 region has 18 residues. V gave up 2 bases and J gave up 4 bases, with 20 bases separating them. Germline loops: CDR1 SGHTA, CDR2 FQGNSA.

This clonotype was seen more than once but under ten times. The CDR3 coding sequence is TGTGCCAGCAGCGGGACAGGCTATGGCTACACCTTC. This gives the protein CASSGTGYGYTF. V is TRBV12-3 or TRBV12-4 and J is TRBJ1-2; 8 bases match TRBD1. This CDR3 spans 12 amino acids. The ends lost 6 bases at V and 4 bases at J; junction bases unmatched: 1.

This clonotype appeared a few times. The rearrangement links TRBV7-2 to TRBJ2-3; no firm D call. The CDR3 totals 16 residues. V was trimmed by 1 base and J by 3 bases, leaving 14 bases between them. Germline V gives CDR1 SGHTA, CDR2 FQGNSA. CDR3 coding DNA: TGTGCCAGCAGCTTAGACATACAGAGAACGACAGATACGCAGTATTTT. It is translated as CASSLDIQRTTDTQYF.

The chain is built from TRBV4-1 and TRBJ1-2; D gene ambiguous. CDR1 is MGHRA, CDR2 YSYEKL, per germline. The CDR3 spans 13 residues. V lost 0 bases, J lost 8 bases, and 10 bases lay in between. As DNA, the CDR3 is TGCGCCAGCAGCCAAGAGAGGGTCGGGGGCTACACCTTC. Amino acid sequence: CASSQERVGGYTF.

This chain uses TRBV28 with TRBJ2-5; D is possibly TRBD2 (7 bases). Germline CDR1 is MDHEN and CDR2 is SYDVKM. Trimming cost V 3 bases and J 6 bases, with 11 bases left between them. This CDR3 is built from 13 residues. CDR3 residues: CASSLGGGKTQYF. The CDR3, as DNA: TGTGCCAGCAGTTTGGGAGGGGGAAAGACCCAGTACTTC.

This chain connects TRBV11-2 to TRBJ1-3, with D uncertain. Trimming removed 10 bases at V and 0 bases at J, with 10 bases between. This CDR3 has 13 amino acids. Germline CDR1 SGHAT, CDR2 FQNNGV. CDR3 region: CATARLSGNTIYF. The CDR3 bases are TGTGCCACCGCGCGGCTCTCTGGAAACACCATATATTTT. The full variable domain, with the rest looked up from reference TRBV11-2 and TRBJ1-3, is EAGVAQSPRYKIIEKRQSVAFWCNPISGHATLYWYQQILGQGPKLLIQFQNNGVVDDSQLPKDRFSAERLKGVDSTLKIQPAKLEDSAVYLCATARLSGNTIYFGEGSWLTVV.

The V gene is TRBV7-9, the J gene TRBJ2-5; TRBD2 matches at 11 bases. The CDR3 contains 15 residues. The V gene's germline CDR1 is SEHNR and CDR2 FQNEAQ (reference sequence). The junction had 8 bases not matched to a gene; V was cut back by 6 bases and J by 5 bases. This CDR3 is CASSSNIAGGETQYF. The CDR3 DNA is TGTGCCAGCAGTTCTAATATAGCGGGAGGGGAGACCCAGTACTTC.

This clonotype was observed many times. V is TRBV7-9 and J is TRBJ2-2; TRBD2 matches 14 bases. This CDR3 contains 16 residues. V gave up 8 bases and J gave up 4 bases; unmatched junction bases: 6. The germline gives CDR1 SEHNR, CDR2 FQNEAQ (reference sequence). CDR3 DNA sequence: TGTGCCAGCCAGCCCGGGACTAGCGGGAGCACCGGGGAGCTGTTTTTT. Translation: CASQPGTSGSTGELFF. Complete variable domain (other parts from reference TRBV7-9 and TRBJ2-2): DTGVSQNPRHKITKRGQNVTFRCDPISEHNRLYWYRQTLGQGPEFLTYFQNEAQLEKSRLLSDRFSAERPKGSFSTLEIQRTEQGDSAMYLCASQPGTSGSTGELFFGEGSRLTVL.

This clonotype was seen ten or more times. The rearrangement joins TRBV7-6 to TRBJ2-5; TRBD1 matches at 8 bases. This CDR3 contains 17 residues. V lost 0 bases to trimming and J lost 0 bases; unmatched junction nucleotides: 6. CDR1 is SGHVS, CDR2 FNYEAQ, per germline. CDR3 loop: CASSLARQGLYQETQYF. In nucleotides, the CDR3 is TGTGCCAGCAGCTTAGCGAGACAGGGGTTGTACCAAGAGACCCAGTACTTC. The complete variable domain, with remaining parts taken from reference TRBV7-6 and TRBJ2-5, reads GAGVSQSPRYKVTKRGQDVALRCDPISGHVSLYWYRQALGQGPEFLTYFNYEAQQDKSGLPNDRFSAERPEGSISTLTIQRTEQRDSAMYRCASSLARQGLYQETQYFGPGTRLLVL.

CDR3 nucleotides: TGTGCCAGCAGTGAACCAGACCGCGAGCAGTACTTC. Encoded protein: CASSEPDREQYF. The V call is TRBV6-1, the J call TRBJ2-7; D remains unclear. From germline, CDR1 is MNHNS and CDR2 SASEGT. Trimming left V 2 bases short and J 6 bases short, with 8 bases between. This CDR3 has 12 amino acids.

The V gene is TRBV7-2, the J gene TRBJ2-5; D is perhaps TRBD1 (5 bases). This CDR3 is 15 amino acids long. V lost 1 base to trimming and J lost 2 bases, with 11 bases between them. Germline CDR1 SGHTA, CDR2 FQGNSA. The CDR3 DNA reads as TGTGCCAGCAGCTTAGTGGGGCACTCACAAGAGACCCAGTACTTC. It codes for CASSLVGHSQETQYF.

The chain joins TRBV6-2 or TRBV6-3 to TRBJ2-7; D perhaps matches TRBD2 (6 bases). The length of the CDR3 is 13 residues. Germline CDR1 and CDR2: MNHEY and SVGEGT. The germline V and J ends were trimmed by 6 bases and 3 bases, with 12 bases remaining between them. CDR3 sequence reads: CASREGRNYEQYV. DNA of the CDR3: TGTGCCAGCAGGGAGGGCCGCAACTACGAGCAGTACGTC.

The chain employs TRBV4-1 and TRBJ1-6; D gene uncertain. In germline, CDR1 is MGHRA, CDR2 YSYEKL. Trimming took 4 bases from V and 0 from J, leaving 7 bases between them. This CDR3 has 15 amino acids. CDR3 bases: TGCGCCAGCAGCCGGTTTAGCTCCTATAATTCACCCCTCCACTTT. Residues: CASSRFSSYNSPLHF.

This clonotype was detected a few times. V and J are TRBV9 and TRBJ2-1; 7 positions agree with TRBD2. With 4 bases clipped from V and 4 bases from J, the junction kept 8 bases outside the gene matches. CDR3 length: 15 residues. Germline V CDR1 and CDR2: SGDLS, YYNGEE. CDR3 sequence reads: CASSPTSPSYNEQFF. The DNA for the CDR3 is TGTGCCAGCAGCCCGACTAGCCCCTCTTACAATGAGCAGTTCTTC.

The V and J genes are TRBV28 and TRBJ1-5; no clear D gene. The CDR3 covers 16 residues. CDR1 MDHEN and CDR2 SYDVKM come from the germline V gene. V was shortened by 2 bases and J by 3 bases, with 14 bases between the two germline ends. CDR3 in amino acids: CASSLPPGRYNQPQHF. The CDR3 DNA follows: TGTGCCAGCAGTTTACCTCCCGGGAGATACAATCAGCCCCAGCATTTT.

This clonotype occurred a few times. The chain links TRBV28 to TRBJ2-1, with D perhaps TRBD2 (5 bases). Trimming removed 3 bases at V and 6 bases at J, with 18 bases between. CDR1 MDHEN and CDR2 SYDVKM come from the germline V gene. The CDR3 is 16 amino acids. Written as DNA, the CDR3 is TGTGCCAGCAGTTTCAGCAGGTGGGGAGTCGGCAATGAGCAGTTCTTC. This codes for CASSFSRWGVGNEQFF.

This clonotype was seen a handful of times. V and J are TRBV4-3 and TRBJ1-1; possible D gene TRBD1, 5 bases. CDR3 length: 15 amino acids. Trimming shortened V by 4 bases and J by 4 bases, and 16 bases separated the two germline ends. Germline V gene sequence: CDR1 LGHNA, CDR2 YSLEER. The CDR3 here is CASSRTGGTGTEAFF. The CDR3 DNA follows: TGCGCCAGCAGCCGCACCGGGGGAACGGGCACTGAAGCTTTCTTT.